Below are 18 T cell receptor beta chains sequenced from a single sample in a study of identical twins. A single record per CDR3 protein comes from TCRdb applying MiXCR to the 5' RACE reads. The sample has some 560,000 distinct CDR3 sequences; approximately 10% are singletons. This sample was also put to use in a study of yellow fever vaccine responses in identical twins.

What was sequenced was PBMCs. These receptors were taken from a young woman in good health.

V and J are TRBV3-1 and TRBJ2-3; a possible D gene is TRBD2 (6 bases). CDR1 and CDR2 from the germline V gene are LGHDT and YNNKEL (reference sequence). The length of the CDR3 is 16 residues. Between the trimmed V and J ends, which lost 11 bases and 1 base, there was a span of 22 bases. The CDR3 DNA reads TGTGCCTGCACCCAAGATTTGGGACTTGGCACAGATACGCAGTATTTT. Protein: CACTQDLGLGTDTQYF.

The chain is built from TRBV6-1 and TRBJ2-7, with 8 nucleotides matching TRBD2. The V segment lost 6 bases and the J segment 2 bases; nucleotides outside the gene matches: 9. The CDR3 totals 15 residues. CDR1 MNHNS and CDR2 SASEGT come from the germline V gene. CDR3 amino acids: CASSGTLAEPYEQYF. The CDR3 nucleotides read TGTGCCAGCAGCGGGACACTAGCGGAGCCCTACGAGCAGTACTTC.

The gene calls are TRBV6-5 and TRBJ2-3, with 10 bases fitting TRBD2. CDR1 and CDR2 from the germline V gene are MNHEY and SVGAGI. V dropped 4 bases and J dropped 5; count of bases not matched to a gene: 9. The CDR3 is 16 amino acids. In DNA form, the CDR3 reads TGTGCCAGCAGTTCACCAAGCGGGAGGGCTCTAGATACGCAGTATTTT. It yields the protein CASSSPSGRALDTQYF.

This clonotype has more than one count but fewer than ten. The chain couples TRBV3-1 to TRBJ1-2; 10 bases are shared with TRBD1. J gave up 6 bases and V 3 bases, and 10 bases lay outside the gene matches. CDR3 length: 16 amino acids. Per germline, CDR1 LGHDT and CDR2 YNNKEL (reference sequence). The chain's CDR3 is CASSQRRDRGRDGYTF. DNA for the CDR3: TGTGCCAGCAGCCAGAGGAGAGACAGGGGGCGCGATGGCTACACCTTC.

This clonotype has just a few counts. This chain links TRBV7-2 with TRBJ2-7, with 11 bases lining up with TRBD2. J was trimmed by 7 bases and V by 4 bases; bases with no gene match: 9. From germline, CDR1 is SGHTA and CDR2 FQGNSA. The CDR3 extends over 15 amino acids. The CDR3 loop reads CASSWTLAGGWEQYF. The CDR3 bases are TGTGCCAGCAGCTGGACCCTAGCGGGAGGCTGGGAGCAGTACTTC.

This clonotype came up a few times. V and J are TRBV18 and TRBJ1-5; D is undetermined. Germline assignment: CDR1 KGHSH and CDR2 LQKENI. This CDR3 contains 13 residues. V was trimmed by 5 bases and J by 4 bases, leaving 9 bases between them. Here the CDR3 reads CASSTYQNQPQHF. In nucleotides, the CDR3 is TGTGCCAGCTCAACGTACCAGAATCAGCCCCAGCATTTT.

The gene calls are TRBV3-1 and TRBJ2-4, with D possibly matching TRBD2 (5 bases). Germline-derived CDR1 and CDR2 are LGHDT and YNNKEL (reference sequence). The CDR3 has 15 amino acids. V shed 4 bases and J shed 7 bases, with 17 bases lying between them. For the CDR3, the DNA is TGTGCCAGCAGCCCTCGTCGGGATATGGGGAACATTCAGTACTTC. This sequence encodes CASSPRRDMGNIQYF.

This chain joins TRBV9 and TRBJ1-1, with D perhaps TRBD1 (6 bases). Germline values: CDR1 SGDLS, CDR2 YYNGEE. Trimming took off 4 bases at V and 7 bases at J, with 14 bases between the two ends. This CDR3 spans 13 amino acids. The CDR3 spells CASSPRGSSEAFF. Written as DNA, the CDR3 is TGTGCCAGCAGCCCGAGGGGGAGTAGTGAAGCTTTCTTT. Filled out from reference TRBV9 and TRBJ1-1, the complete variable domain reads DSGVTQTPKHLITATGQRVTLRCSPRSGDLSVYWYQQSLDQGLQFLIQYYNGEERAKGNILERFSAQQFPDLHSELNLSSLELGDSALYFCASSPRGSSEAFFGQGTRLTVV.

This clonotype has more than one count but fewer than ten. This chain uses TRBV6-1 with TRBJ2-7; the match to TRBD2 covers 12 bases. Germline V gene data show CDR1 as MNHNS and CDR2 as SASEGT. The CDR3 is 17 residues long. V was clipped by 6 bases and J by 3 bases; unmatched bases: 12. The CDR3 here is CASRTTSGSSTGYEQYF. The CDR3 nucleotides are TGTGCCAGCAGAACGACTAGCGGGAGTTCCACCGGCTACGAGCAGTACTTC.

This clonotype was detected only a few times. The chain is built from TRBV28 and TRBJ2-7; D unresolved. CDR3 length: 11 amino acids. CDR1 and CDR2 (germline): MDHEN, SYDVKM. Trimming removed 4 bases from V and 7 bases from J, with 8 bases in between. The CDR3 nucleotides are TGTGCCAGCAGTTACCAGTGGGAGCAGTACTTC. It is translated as CASSYQWEQYF.

This chain uses TRBV7-8 with TRBJ1-3; D is ambiguous. The CDR3 runs 15 residues. Trimming removed 1 base from V and 0 bases from J, with 7 bases in between. Germline V gives CDR1 SGHVS, CDR2 FQNEAQ. DNA of the CDR3: TGTGCCAGCAGCTTAGGAGGGAACTCTGGAAACACCATATATTTT. Translating gives CASSLGGNSGNTIYF.

The chain links TRBV7-9 to TRBJ2-7; a possible D gene is TRBD2 (6 bases). CDR3 length: 15 residues. Trimming removed 1 base at V and 4 bases at J, with 14 bases between. Germline V gene sequence: CDR1 SEHNR, CDR2 FQNEAQ (reference sequence). DNA of the CDR3: TGTGCCAGCAGCTTAGTCGGCGGGGAGTGGTACGAGCAGTACTTC. Translating it yields CASSLVGGEWYEQYF.

This clonotype was counted many times. The gene calls are TRBV12-3 or TRBV12-4 and TRBJ2-1; no clear D gene. CDR3 size: 14 residues. V was shortened by 6 bases and J by 1 base, with 10 bases between the two germline ends. The chain's CDR3 is CASSPSISYNEQFF. Written as DNA, the CDR3 is TGTGCCAGCAGCCCTTCTATTTCCTACAATGAGCAGTTCTTC.

At least ten counts were recorded for this clonotype. The rearrangement uses TRBV7-3 and TRBJ2-3; 11 bases align to TRBD2. Germline V gives CDR1 SGHTA, CDR2 FQGTGA. V lost 4 bases and J lost 5; bases outside the gene matches: 5. CDR3 length equals 15 residues. Here the CDR3 reads CASSSTSGGGDTQYF. The CDR3 DNA reads TGTGCCAGCAGCTCAACTAGCGGGGGTGGAGATACGCAGTATTTT.

This clonotype was detected ten times or more. This sequence joins TRBV5-1 and TRBJ2-7; weak D call: TRBD2 (5 bases). The CDR3 runs to 15 residues. Germline V gene lookup returns CDR1 SGHRS and CDR2 YFSETQ. The ends were cut back, 4 bases at V and 7 bases at J, with 21 bases in the middle. CDR3 protein: CASSGWETGFGEQYF. The CDR3 nucleotides read TGCGCCAGCAGCGGATGGGAGACTGGATTCGGAGAGCAGTACTTC.

This clonotype was detected many times. V gene TRBV9 combines with J gene TRBJ2-2; D is ambiguous. The V gene lost 7 bases and the J gene lost 6 bases, with 13 bases spanning the gap. This CDR3 is 13 amino acids long. CDR1 is SGDLS, CDR2 YYNGEE, per germline. CDR3 loop: CASRRDTAGELFF. The CDR3 region has the DNA TGTGCCAGCCGGCGTGACACGGCCGGGGAGCTGTTTTTT. The entire variable domain, with the rest obtained from reference TRBV9 and TRBJ2-2, is as follows: DSGVTQTPKHLITATGQRVTLRCSPRSGDLSVYWYQQSLDQGLQFLIQYYNGEERAKGNILERFSAQQFPDLHSELNLSSLELGDSALYFCASRRDTAGELFFGEGSRLTVL.

The chain uses TRBV20-1 and TRBJ2-2; either TRBD1 or TRBD2 may supply D (5 bases each). This CDR3 region has 14 residues. Trimming took off 3 bases at V and 7 bases at J, with 15 bases between the two ends. CDR1 and CDR2 from the germline V gene are DFQATT and SNEGSKA (reference sequence). The CDR3: CSARAGTTGGELFF. Written as DNA, the CDR3 is TGCAGTGCTAGGGCCGGGACGACCGGCGGGGAGCTGTTTTTT.

This clonotype was counted many times. The chain uses TRBV7-9 and TRBJ2-7; D may be TRBD2 (5 bases). The length of the CDR3 is 14 residues. V was trimmed by 7 bases and J by 1 base, leaving 14 bases between them. CDR1 is SEHNR, CDR2 FQNEAQ, per germline (reference sequence). In nucleotides, the CDR3 is TGTGCCAGCAACTCCGAGGACTCGTCCTACGAGCAGTACTTC. It encodes CASNSEDSSYEQYF.